What follows are 27 T cell receptor beta chains derived from one specimen sequenced in a study of response to subunit inactivated influenza vaccine. TCRdb used MiXCR to reprocess the RT-PCR reads, holding one entry per CDR3 protein. The table lists approximately 170,000 distinct CDR3 sequences, roughly 12% of them singletons. This same sample was also part of a study on T cells expressing NK-cell markers. Per that study: The authors generated TCR beta cDNA through 5'RACE template switching with UMIs.

Sequences were derived from CD8+ T cells sorted from PBMCs, sampled roughly 12 days after vaccination. These receptor sequences come from a man in his fifties who received an inactivated influenza vaccine.

This clonotype has ten or more counts. J is TRBJ2-5 and V is TRBV4-3, with D hard to call. The germline V and J ends were trimmed by 0 bases and 3 bases, with 8 bases remaining between them. The CDR3 spans 14 residues. Per the germline V gene, CDR1 is LGHNA and CDR2 is YSLEER. In nucleotides, the CDR3 is TGCGCCAGCAGCCAAGACGTTGGGGAAGAGACCCAGTACTTC. This translates into CASSQDVGEETQYF.

This clonotype was detected many times. The chain is built from TRBV20-1 and TRBJ2-7, with D tentatively TRBD1 (6 bases). The CDR3 extends over 15 amino acids. V was clipped by 0 bases and J by 1 base, with 13 bases between them. Germline loops: CDR1 DFQATT, CDR2 SNEGSKA (reference sequence). CDR3 in DNA: TGCAGTGCTAGAGACCTGACAGGTCCGTCCTACGAGCAGTACTTC. Protein: CSARDLTGPSYEQYF.

The genes are TRBV5-1 and TRBJ1-1; D gene uncertain. Germline lookup yields CDR1 SGHRS and CDR2 YFSETQ. The CDR3 spans 13 residues. V lost 0 bases to trimming and J lost 6 bases, with 9 bases between them. The CDR3, as DNA: TGCGCCAGCAGCTTGGAACGGGCAGCTGAAGCTTTCTTT. Protein sequence: CASSLERAAEAFF. Combining the CDR3 with reference TRBV5-1 and TRBJ1-1 gives the whole variable domain KAGVTQTPRYLIKTRGQQVTLSCSPISGHRSVSWYQQTPGQGLQFLFEYFSETQRNKGNFPGRFSGRQFSNSRSEMNVSTLELGDSALYLCASSLERAAEAFFGQGTRLTVV.

The rearrangement links TRBV28 to TRBJ2-3; 10 positions agree with TRBD1. The V gene end was trimmed by 3 bases and the J gene end by 5 bases; junction bases not matched to a gene: 11. The CDR3 contains 17 residues. CDR1 is MDHEN and CDR2 is SYDVKM in the germline V gene. The CDR3 reads CASSFPPGQGIEDTQYF. The CDR3 coding sequence is TGTGCCAGCAGTTTCCCGCCGGGACAGGGGATAGAAGATACGCAGTATTTT.

The rearrangement joins TRBV7-9 to TRBJ1-2; D not resolved. V dropped 5 bases and J dropped 6 bases, with 22 bases sitting between them. CDR1 SEHNR and CDR2 FQNEAQ come from the germline V gene (reference sequence). The CDR3 runs to 16 residues. The CDR3 protein is CASSHLGSSPFDGYTF. CDR3 sequence (DNA): TGTGCCAGCAGCCATTTGGGGAGCTCGCCTTTTGATGGCTACACCTTC.

This clonotype showed up many times. The chain recombines TRBV20-1 with TRBJ2-7; TRBD1 matches 7 bases. From germline, CDR1 is DFQATT and CDR2 SNEGSKA (reference sequence). The CDR3 is 13 residues long. Losses at the gene ends were 4 bases for V and 3 bases for J; bases not matched to a gene: 6. The CDR3 spells CSATSGGDYEQYF. As DNA, the CDR3 is TGCAGTGCTACCTCAGGGGGTGACTACGAGCAGTACTTC.

The table lists this clonotype with a few counts. This rearrangement joins TRBV29-1 to TRBJ2-3, with D possibly matching TRBD1 (5 bases). There are 15 residues in the CDR3. V dropped 3 bases and J dropped 2 bases, with 15 bases sitting between them. Germline V gene lookup returns CDR1 SQVTM and CDR2 ANQGSEA. In DNA form, the CDR3 reads TGCAGCGTTGACCTTATAGGACATTTCACAGATACGCAGTATTTT. This encodes CSVDLIGHFTDTQYF.

A few counts support this clonotype. The chain uses TRBV9 and TRBJ1-4; D not certain. Per germline, CDR1 SGDLS and CDR2 YYNGEE. The germline V and J ends were trimmed by 0 bases and 5 bases, with 14 bases remaining between them. This CDR3 contains 16 residues. CDR3 in DNA: TGTGCCAGCAGCGTAGCAATCGAAGGAGAGAATGAAAAACTGTTTTTT. Protein sequence: CASSVAIEGENEKLFF.

The chain links TRBV24-1 to TRBJ2-7, with D tentatively TRBD1 (5 bases). There are 14 residues in the CDR3. Trimming stripped 3 bases from V and 5 bases from J, with 13 bases between. The V gene's germline CDR1 is KGHDR and CDR2 SFDVKD. The CDR3, as DNA: TGTGCCACCAGTGATCGATCCGTCAGGGACGAGCAGTACTTC. This translates into CATSDRSVRDEQYF.

This clonotype has more than one count but fewer than ten. The chain uses TRBV28 and TRBJ1-5; D remains ambiguous. The V gene lost 4 bases and the J gene lost 11 bases, with 9 bases spanning the gap. The V gene's germline CDR1 is MDHEN and CDR2 SYDVKM. This CDR3 comprises 11 residues. The CDR3 coding sequence is TGTGCCAGCAGTTCCAATTCAGCCCAGCATTTT. This gives the protein CASSSNSAQHF.

The rearrangement uses TRBV20-1 and TRBJ2-5; 10 nucleotides line up with TRBD1. Germline V gives CDR1 DFQATT, CDR2 SNEGSKA (reference sequence). J lost 4 bases, V lost 4 bases, and 6 bases had no gene match. This CDR3 comprises 14 residues. This chain's CDR3 is CSANRDRGRETQYF. CDR3 DNA: TGCAGTGCTAACCGGGACAGGGGTAGAGAGACCCAGTACTTC.

The sample holds many counts of this clonotype. This sequence joins TRBV29-1 and TRBJ2-7; 9 bases align to TRBD1. J was trimmed by 4 bases and V by 6 bases; bases with no gene match: 7. The germline V gene encodes CDR1 SQVTM and CDR2 ANQGSEA. This CDR3 spans 13 amino acids. CDR3 nucleotide sequence: TGCAGCGTGAGGGGGACAGGGAATTACGAGCAGTACTTC. This codes for CSVRGTGNYEQYF.

This clonotype has just a few counts. The chain is built from TRBV6-5 and TRBJ2-5, with TRBD1 matching over 7 bases. Per the germline V gene, CDR1 is MNHEY and CDR2 is SVGAGI. J lost 5 bases, V lost 0 bases, and 9 bases had no gene match. The CDR3 totals 16 residues. This CDR3 reads CASSYSRDSPKETQYF. The CDR3 nucleotides read TGTGCCAGCAGTTACTCCAGGGACAGCCCCAAGGAGACCCAGTACTTC.

This clonotype has more than one count but fewer than ten. The V and J genes are TRBV30 and TRBJ2-3, with D uncertain. CDR3 length: 16 amino acids. The germline V gene has CDR1 GTSNPN and CDR2 SVGIG (reference sequence). The ends were cut back, 2 bases at V and 2 bases at J, with 17 bases in the middle. CDR3 DNA: TGTGCCTGGAGTACGGGCGACGATTCCGACACAGATACGCAGTATTTT. Protein product: CAWSTGDDSDTDTQYF.

V is TRBV7-9 and J is TRBJ2-1, with D uncertain. V was pared by 0 bases and J by 9 bases, with 15 bases between. The CDR3 extends over 15 amino acids. Germline V gene sequence: CDR1 SEHNR, CDR2 FQNEAQ (reference sequence). For the CDR3, the DNA is TGTGCCAGCAGCTTAGCGGGGTTTGGGTCCGGTGAGCAGTTCTTC. This codes for CASSLAGFGSGEQFF.

Only a few counts were recorded for this clonotype. The V and J genes are TRBV7-6 and TRBJ2-3; perhaps TRBD2 as D (6 bases). The CDR3 contains 14 residues. Germline CDR1 is SGHVS and CDR2 is FNYEAQ. Trimming took 5 bases from V and 4 from J, leaving 13 bases between them. CDR3 coding DNA: TGTGCCAGCAGCCTCGGGGGATTTCCAGATACGCAGTATTTT. This codes for CASSLGGFPDTQYF.

This clonotype has just a few counts. The rearrangement joins TRBV10-1 to TRBJ2-2; 10 bases fit TRBD2. Trimming cost V 6 bases and J 1 base; bases outside gene matches: 2. CDR3 size: 15 residues. Germline V gives CDR1 WNHNN, CDR2 SYGVQD (reference sequence). In DNA, the CDR3 is TGCGCCAGCAGAGTAGCGGGAGGGAACACCGGGGAGCTGTTTTTT. It codes for CASRVAGGNTGELFF.

The chain's CDR3 is CASSYLGDSYEQYF. CDR3 coding DNA: TGTGCCAGCAGTTACTTAGGGGACTCCTACGAGCAGTACTTC. The chain uses TRBV6-2 or TRBV6-3 and TRBJ2-7; a weak D match, TRBD1 (5 bases). The length of the CDR3 is 14 residues. Trimming took 1 base from V and 0 from J, leaving 7 bases between them. The germline V gene has CDR1 MNHEY and CDR2 SVGEGT.

This clonotype has only a few counts. The chain links TRBV6-6 to TRBJ2-3, with D unclear. The length of the CDR3 is 13 residues. Germline V gene lookup returns CDR1 MNHNY and CDR2 SVGAGI (reference sequence). V shed 2 bases and J shed 6 bases, with 9 bases lying between them. The CDR3 here is CASSYRYWDTQYF. CDR3 bases: TGTGCCAGCAGTTACCGTTACTGGGATACGCAGTATTTT.

This clonotype was picked up a small number of times. J is TRBJ2-7 and V is TRBV24-1; 7 bases line up with TRBD2. The length of the CDR3 is 17 residues. CDR1 is KGHDR, CDR2 SFDVKD, per germline. Unmatched junction bases numbered 17, after V lost 10 bases and J lost 0 bases. For the CDR3, the DNA is TGTGCCACAGATGGCCCCCGGGGTGCGGGAGCCTCCTACGAGCAGTACTTC. It codes for CATDGPRGAGASYEQYF.

This clonotype was counted a few times. The chain couples TRBV4-2 to TRBJ1-2, with TRBD1 as a possible D gene (6 bases). Germline loops: CDR1 LGHNA, CDR2 YNFKEQ. The CDR3 is made up of 15 amino acids. Trimming shortened V by 0 bases and J by 2 bases, and 10 bases separated the two germline ends. The CDR3 DNA is TGTGCCAGCAGCCAAGATTTGGGGACAAACTATGGCTACACCTTC. It is translated as CASSQDLGTNYGYTF.

The chain joins TRBV27 to TRBJ2-5; D may correspond to TRBD1 or TRBD2 (5 bases each). The V and J ends lost 6 bases and 7 bases respectively, with 18 bases between them. CDR1 and CDR2 from the germline V gene are MNHEY and SMNVEV (reference sequence). CDR3 length: 14 amino acids. The CDR3 DNA follows: TGTGCCAGCAGCCCGGGACCGTCCTTAGGGACCCAGTACTTC. Protein sequence: CASSPGPSLGTQYF.

The chain is built from TRBV7-9 and TRBJ2-3; no reliable D call. The CDR3 loop spans 12 amino acids. Germline V lookup: CDR1 SEHNR, CDR2 FQNEAQ (reference sequence). Trimming removed 5 bases at V and 6 bases at J, with 9 bases between. Written as DNA, the CDR3 is TGTGCCAGCAGCCCGGTGCTGGATACGCAGTATTTT. This codes for CASSPVLDTQYF.

This clonotype showed up just once. The J gene is TRBJ2-2, the V gene TRBV15, with D possibly being TRBD1 or TRBD2 (5 bases each). Between the trimmed V and J ends, which lost 1 base and 6 bases, there was a span of 12 bases. Germline lookup yields CDR1 LNHNV and CDR2 YYDKDF (reference sequence). The CDR3 length is 15 residues. CDR3 loop: CATSRATGLAGELFF. DNA for the CDR3: TGTGCCACCAGCAGAGCAACGGGGCTCGCCGGGGAGCTGTTTTTT. The variable domain in full, completed from reference TRBV15 and TRBJ2-2, reads DAMVIQNPRYQVTQFGKPVTLSCSQTLNHNVMYWYQQKSSQAPKLLFHYYDKDFNNEADTPDNFQSRRPNTSFCFLDIRSPGLGDTAMYLCATSRATGLAGELFFGEGSRLTVL.

V is TRBV27 and J is TRBJ2-7, with D possibly matching TRBD1 (6 bases). The CDR3 totals 14 residues. Germline CDR1 reads MNHEY; CDR2 reads SMNVEV (reference sequence). Trimming pared 5 bases from V and 3 bases from J, leaving 14 bases between. This CDR3 reads CASSPRTAFYEQYF. The DNA for the CDR3 is TGTGCCAGCAGTCCGCGGACAGCGTTCTACGAGCAGTACTTC.

V gene TRBV6-2 or TRBV6-3 combines with J gene TRBJ2-7; no reliable D call. From germline, CDR1 is MNHEY and CDR2 SVGEGT. Trimming took off 6 bases at V and 4 bases at J, with 16 bases between the two ends. The CDR3 runs to 14 residues. The DNA for the CDR3 is TGTGCCAGCAGCTTTGATCCCGGACGGTACGAGCAGTACTTC. Translation gives CASSFDPGRYEQYF.

This clonotype was observed a handful of times. This chain connects TRBV15 to TRBJ2-7; 11 bases map to TRBD1. The germline CDR1 and CDR2 sequences are LNHNV and YYDKDF (reference sequence). J lost 3 bases, V lost 5 bases, and 6 bases had no gene match. The CDR3 consists of 15 residues. This CDR3 reads CATSRGQGAGYEQYF. In DNA, the CDR3 is TGTGCCACCAGCCGTGGACAGGGGGCTGGCTACGAGCAGTACTTC.